This passage covers 22 T cell receptor beta chains from one sample sequenced in a study of cytomegalovirus exposure and HLA in healthy donors (dated by TCRdb to about 2017). Libraries were made using the immunoSEQ multiplex PCR assay. A mixture of 60 forward primers for TCR Vbeta segments and 13 reverse primers for TCR Jbeta segments was used in the multiplex PCR. TCRdb carries this immuneACCESS record with in-frame sequences only. Its versions omit some clonotypes, under half of them owing to an unresolved V gene in the studies checked, with the rest unexplained. Within this sample are approximately 200,000 clones, with 65% to 85% of them counted one time only. Roughly 0.1% of the sample goes to the ten largest clones. Sequencing was done on a sample of PBMCs. The receptors shown here come from a boy aged 2 to 9 in good health and CMV-seronegative.

The rearrangement uses TRBV18 and TRBJ2-3; 11 nucleotides line up with TRBD2. The CDR3 is 15 amino acids. CDR1 and CDR2 (germline): KGHSH, LQKENI. The V gene end was trimmed by 5 bases and the J gene end by 6 bases; junction bases not matched to a gene: 7. The CDR3 loop is CASSILAGDWDTQYF. The CDR3 DNA sequence: TGTGCCAGCTCAATACTAGCGGGGGATTGGGATACGCAGTATTTT.

The chain joins TRBV7-3 to TRBJ1-1, with D perhaps TRBD1 (6 bases). Trimming took 5 bases from V and 1 from J, leaving 11 bases between them. This CDR3 contains 14 residues. Germline V gene data show CDR1 as SGHTA and CDR2 as FQGTGA. The CDR3 loop is CASSLGTWNTEAFF. The CDR3 DNA reads as TGTGCCAGCAGCCTCGGGACATGGAACACTGAAGCTTTCTTT. The variable domain in full, with the rest retrieved from reference TRBV7-3 and TRBJ1-1, is GAGVSQTPSNKVTEKGKYVELRCDPISGHTALYWYRQSLGQGPEFLIYFQGTGAADDSGLPNDRFFAVRPEGSVSTLKIQRTERGDSAVYLCASSLGTWNTEAFFGQGTRLTVV.

V usage is TRBV7-3 and J usage is TRBJ1-2; D is unresolved. Germline values: CDR1 SGHTA, CDR2 FQGTGA. This CDR3 is 21 amino acids long. Trimming removed 4 bases from V and 5 bases from J, with 35 bases in between. DNA of the CDR3: TGTGCCAGCAGCTCCCTACCCACCTTACCAATCCAGCTATGGGGAGGATATGGCTACACCTTC. This sequence encodes CASSSLPTLPIQLWGGYGYTF.

The chain is built from TRBV30 and TRBJ2-5, with 8 bases fitting TRBD1. The germline CDR1 and CDR2 sequences are GTSNPN and SVGIG (reference sequence). V was clipped by 0 bases and J by 2 bases; unmatched bases: 8. The CDR3 runs 16 residues. The CDR3 region is CAWSVEWTGPQETQYF. In nucleotides, the CDR3 is TGTGCCTGGAGTGTCGAGTGGACAGGGCCACAAGAGACCCAGTACTTC.

The CDR3 protein is CASSEAGTGYSPLHF. As DNA, the CDR3 is TGTGCCAGCAGTGAAGCGGGGACAGGGTATTCACCCCTCCACTTT. V usage is TRBV2 and J usage is TRBJ1-6; 9 nucleotides line up with TRBD1. The CDR3 has 15 residues. CDR1 and CDR2 (germline): SNHLY, FYNNEI. V shed 0 bases and J 8 bases; nucleotides not matched to a gene: 2.

This chain connects TRBV19 to TRBJ2-7, with D possibly matching TRBD2 (6 bases). The CDR3 has 14 residues. Germline loops: CDR1 LNHDA, CDR2 SQIVND (reference sequence). V dropped 4 bases and J dropped 3 bases, with 13 bases sitting between them. This CDR3 reads CASSRDSLGYEQYF. The DNA for the CDR3 is TGTGCCAGTAGTAGGGACTCCCTTGGCTACGAGCAGTACTTC. The full variable domain, rest sourced from reference TRBV19 and TRBJ2-7, is DGGITQSPKYLFRKEGQNVTLSCEQNLNHDAMYWYRQDPGQGLRLIYYSQIVNDFQKGDIAEGYSVSREKKESFPLTVTSAQKNPTAFYLCASSRDSLGYEQYFGPGTRLTVT.

This chain connects TRBV5-6 to TRBJ2-1; 9 bases are shared with TRBD1. The CDR3 extends over 12 amino acids. Per the germline V gene, CDR1 is SGHDT and CDR2 is YYEEEE. V trimming: 3 bases; J trimming: 14 bases; junction bases outside the gene matches: 6. The CDR3 DNA sequence: TGTGCCAGCAGCTCACGGACAGGGGCAGAGTTCTTC. Its translation: CASSSRTGAEFF. Filled out from reference TRBV5-6 and TRBJ2-1, the complete variable domain reads DAGVTQSPTHLIKTRGQQVTLRCSPKSGHDTVSWYQQALGQGPQFIFQYYEEEERQRGNFPDRFSGHQFPNYSSELNVNALLLGDSALYLCASSSRTGAEFFGPGTRLTVL.

This chain uses TRBV7-3 with TRBJ2-7; no clear D gene. CDR3 length: 14 residues. With 2 bases removed from V and 0 bases from J, the gap between germline ends came to 8 bases. Per the germline V gene, CDR1 is SGHTA and CDR2 is FQGTGA. The CDR3 DNA reads TGTGCCAGCAGCTTATCCGGTACCTCCTACGAGCAGTACTTC. It encodes CASSLSGTSYEQYF.

V gene TRBV5-1 combines with J gene TRBJ1-1; TRBD1 agrees at 7 bases. Losses at the gene ends were 2 bases for V and 2 bases for J; bases not matched to a gene: 6. Germline-derived CDR1 and CDR2 are SGHRS and YFSETQ. The CDR3 consists of 15 residues. The CDR3 reads CASSLAGTVNTEAFF. The CDR3 DNA reads as TGCGCCAGCAGCTTAGCCGGGACAGTTAACACTGAAGCTTTCTTT.

The count of this clone is one. The gene calls are TRBV6-1 and TRBJ2-3, with a possible D match to TRBD2 (6 bases). The CDR3 is 14 residues long. Germline V CDR1 and CDR2: MNHNS, SASEGT. V was shortened by 7 bases and J by 2 bases, with 13 bases between the two germline ends. The CDR3 DNA reads as TGTGCCAGCAAACGGGCGGGGTACACAGATACGCAGTATTTT. As protein: CASKRAGYTDTQYF.

The genes are TRBV29-1 and TRBJ2-3, with D possibly matching TRBD1 (5 bases). V was cut by 4 bases and J by 1 base, with 21 bases left in between. This CDR3 contains 17 residues. Germline V gene lookup returns CDR1 SQVTM and CDR2 ANQGSEA. CDR3 bases: TGCAGCGTTGTTCCCCCCGAGTCAGGGATTCGCACAGATACGCAGTATTTT. Amino acid sequence: CSVVPPESGIRTDTQYF.

V is TRBV4-2 and J is TRBJ2-5; D may be TRBD2 (7 bases). Trimming took 1 base from V and 0 from J, leaving 21 bases between them. The CDR3 extends over 19 amino acids. Germline CDR1 reads LGHNA; CDR2 reads YNFKEQ. The CDR3 bases are TGTGCCAGCAGCCAAGGGTGGGGGGGGCCGTTCTATTACCAAGAGACCCAGTACTTC. It encodes CASSQGWGGPFYYQETQYF.

V is TRBV7-2 and J is TRBJ2-5; a weak D match, TRBD2 (5 bases). The germline V and J ends were trimmed by 2 bases and 5 bases, with 12 bases remaining between them. From germline, CDR1 is SGHTA and CDR2 FQGNSA. The CDR3 has 14 residues. The CDR3 nucleotides read TGTGCCAGCAGCTTACGAAGAGGGTCGGAGACCCAGTACTTC. Its protein product is CASSLRRGSETQYF.

In this sample, this clone turned up once. The chain combines TRBV27 with TRBJ2-2; no reliable D call. The CDR3 is 12 amino acids. V lost 6 bases, J lost 3 bases, and 5 bases lay in between. Germline V gene sequence: CDR1 MNHEY, CDR2 SMNVEV (reference sequence). The CDR3 is CASSPDTGELFF. As DNA, the CDR3 is TGTGCCAGCAGCCCCGACACCGGGGAGCTGTTTTTT.

This clone has only a few counts. V usage is TRBV13 and J usage is TRBJ1-2; 7 bases are a match to TRBD1. Germline V gene sequence: CDR1 PRHDT, CDR2 FYEKMQ (reference sequence). V was clipped by 5 bases and J by 2 bases; unmatched bases: 5. The CDR3 consists of 14 residues. For the CDR3, the DNA is TGTGCCAGCAGCAGCCGACAGGGAAACTATGGCTACACCTTC. Protein: CASSSRQGNYGYTF.

This clone came up once. The rearrangement joins TRBV19 to TRBJ1-2; no firm D call. The CDR3 consists of 15 residues. CDR1 and CDR2 (germline): LNHDA, SQIVND (reference sequence). Trimming left V 1 base short and J 8 bases short, with 17 bases between. The DNA for the CDR3 is TGTGCCAGTAGTATAGCGTCGGGTCGAGTACGGGGCTACACCTTC. Its protein is CASSIASGRVRGYTF.

The rearrangement uses TRBV13 and TRBJ1-1; a weak D match, TRBD1 (6 bases). The length of the CDR3 is 13 residues. Per the germline V gene, CDR1 is PRHDT and CDR2 is FYEKMQ (reference sequence). V was shortened by 5 bases and J by 5 bases, with 12 bases between the two germline ends. This chain's CDR3 is CASSHRDRTEAFF. For the CDR3, the DNA is TGTGCCAGCAGCCACAGGGACCGGACTGAAGCTTTCTTT.

The V gene is TRBV5-6, the J gene TRBJ2-3, with D uncertain. CDR3 length: 14 amino acids. CDR1 and CDR2 from the germline V gene are SGHDT and YYEEEE. With 0 bases removed from V and 2 bases from J, the gap between germline ends came to 7 bases. The CDR3 DNA reads as TGTGCCAGCAGCTTGGTGGCTGACACAGATACGCAGTATTTT. It specifies CASSLVADTDTQYF.

The V and J genes are TRBV4-3 and TRBJ1-5; weak D call: TRBD1 (5 bases). In germline, CDR1 is LGHNA, CDR2 YSLEER. Trimming removed 4 bases from V and 5 bases from J, with 12 bases in between. This CDR3 is 14 amino acids long. The CDR3 sequence: CASSPNRNYQPQHF. Here the CDR3 DNA reads TGCGCCAGCAGCCCGAACAGGAACTATCAGCCCCAGCATTTT.

This sequence joins TRBV9 and TRBJ1-4; a weak D match, TRBD1 (5 bases). The CDR3 runs to 14 residues. CDR1 is SGDLS and CDR2 is YYNGEE in the germline V gene. V was clipped by 0 bases and J by 8 bases, with 11 bases between them. The CDR3 nucleotides are TGTGCCAGCAGCGTAGGCGGGGGAGGAGAAAAACTGTTTTTT. Protein: CASSVGGGGEKLFF.

This chain connects TRBV6-6 to TRBJ1-2, with 8 bases matching TRBD1. The CDR3 has 15 amino acids. Trimming at V came to 5 bases and at J to 8 bases, leaving 13 bases not matched to a gene. Germline CDR1 is MNHNY and CDR2 is SVGAGI (reference sequence). The CDR3 DNA reads as TGTGCCAGCAGTCCCGGCAACCAGGGGGCAGGGGGCTACACCTTC. It specifies CASSPGNQGAGGYTF.

V gene TRBV14 combines with J gene TRBJ1-1; D uncertain. The germline V and J ends were trimmed by 0 bases and 10 bases, with 12 bases remaining between them. This CDR3 has 13 residues. Germline V gives CDR1 SGHDN, CDR2 FVKESK. In DNA form, the CDR3 reads TGTGCCAGCAGCCAAGAAAGGAGGGTTTCAGCTTTCTTT. It encodes CASSQERRVSAFF.